Listed here are 21 T cell receptor beta chains from one sample, sequenced in a study of blood T cells in healthy people across ages (dated by TCRdb to between 2014 and 2016). The library was generated by 5' RACE. A second PCR of 7 to 11 cycles was run with a J-beta primer mix and a sample-barcoded 5' primer. TCRdb itself trimmed the public reads at Q25 with fastp, ran MiXCR and retained productive beta chains. Duplicate CDR3 protein sequences are folded into a single record with the most common DNA and genes. The sample table contains some 1.8 million distinct CDR3 sequences; only one count was recorded for about two fifths of them. The biggest ten clones account for 23% of the sample. The sample comprised blood. The receptors were sampled from a human donor in good health.

A few counts support this clonotype. The chain has TRBV7-2 and TRBJ2-5, with a possible D match to TRBD1 (6 bases). The V gene lost 5 bases and the J gene lost 1 base, with 11 bases spanning the gap. Germline V CDR1 and CDR2: SGHTA, FQGNSA. This CDR3 is 14 amino acids long. The CDR3 DNA reads TGTGCCAGCAGCACAAGGACAGTCCAAGAGACCCAGTACTTC. Its translation: CASSTRTVQETQYF. The complete variable domain, with remaining parts taken from reference TRBV7-2 and TRBJ2-5, reads GAGVSQSPSNKVTEKGKDVELRCDPISGHTALYWYRQSLGQGLEFLIYFQGNSAPDKSGLPSDRFSAERTGGSVSTLTIQRTQQEDSAVYLCASSTRTVQETQYFGPGTRLLVL.

The gene calls are TRBV5-1 and TRBJ2-3; D uncertain. The CDR3 spans 13 residues. The V end lost 5 bases, the J end lost 4 bases, and 11 bases lay between the germline ends. The V gene's germline CDR1 is SGHRS and CDR2 YFSETQ. The CDR3 protein is CASRGEGADTQYF. In DNA form, the CDR3 reads TGCGCCAGCAGAGGAGAAGGCGCAGATACGCAGTATTTT.

This clonotype has just a few counts. V usage is TRBV9 and J usage is TRBJ2-1; TRBD2 matches 9 bases. Looked up from germline, CDR1 is SGDLS and CDR2 is YYNGEE. Germline trimming cut 4 bases from V and 9 bases from J; bases unmatched to any gene: 8. The CDR3 loop spans 14 amino acids. This CDR3 reads CASSPRGAGGEQFF. As DNA, the CDR3 is TGTGCCAGCAGCCCCCGGGGAGCGGGGGGTGAGCAGTTCTTC.

The chain is built from TRBV3-1 and TRBJ1-2; 9 positions agree with TRBD1. The length of the CDR3 is 14 residues. The ends lost 3 bases at V and 6 bases at J; junction bases unmatched: 5. Germline CDR1 is LGHDT and CDR2 is YNNKEL (reference sequence). DNA for the CDR3: TGTGCCAGCAGCCATACAGGGGGCGGCGATGGCTACACCTTC. It encodes CASSHTGGGDGYTF.

Only one count was recorded for this clonotype. The chain joins TRBV15 to TRBJ2-2, with a tentative D call TRBD2 (5 bases). The CDR3 has 15 amino acids. Looked up from germline, CDR1 is LNHNV and CDR2 is YYDKDF (reference sequence). V gave up 4 bases and J gave up 5 bases, with 14 bases separating them. The CDR3 DNA reads as TGTGCCACCAGCACCCCTAGCCTCGGGACCGGGGAGCTGTTTTTT. Its translation is CATSTPSLGTGELFF.

The chain couples TRBV7-2 to TRBJ2-1; D not certain. V shed 0 bases and J shed 0 bases, with 9 bases lying between them. This CDR3 region has 16 residues. Germline CDR1 is SGHTA and CDR2 is FQGNSA. CDR3 DNA sequence: TGTGCCAGCAGCTTAGCGGCCAGCTTCTCCTACAATGAGCAGTTCTTC. It encodes CASSLAASFSYNEQFF.

This clonotype was counted many times. The rearrangement uses TRBV4-3 and TRBJ1-4, with D perhaps matching TRBD1 (5 bases). The CDR3 is 15 amino acids. The ends were cut back, 4 bases at V and 7 bases at J, with 16 bases in the middle. Germline CDR1 LGHNA, CDR2 YSLEER. This CDR3 reads CASSLTVGVGEKLFF. CDR3 in DNA: TGCGCCAGCAGCCTCACCGTGGGGGTTGGTGAAAAACTGTTTTTT.

The rearrangement joins TRBV7-2 to TRBJ1-5; D not resolved. In germline, CDR1 is SGHTA, CDR2 FQGNSA. V lost 5 bases to trimming and J lost 4 bases, with 21 bases between them. CDR3 length: 17 amino acids. The CDR3 DNA is TGTGCCAGCAGCCTATTTTTGGCTGGAAGCGGAAATCAGCCCCAGCATTTT. Encoded protein: CASSLFLAGSGNQPQHF.

The gene calls are TRBV7-8 and TRBJ2-4; 7 positions match TRBD1. The closer fit of TRBJ2-7 to the DNA end suggests the J call may be wrong. The germline gives CDR1 SGHVS, CDR2 FQNEAQ. The CDR3 contains 15 residues. This CDR3 is CASSNPGQRPYEQYF. In DNA, the CDR3 is TGTGCCAGCAGCAATCCGGGACAGAGACCCTACGAGCAGTACTTC.

This chain links TRBV7-2 with TRBJ1-6, with D maybe TRBD1 (5 bases). The CDR3 has 15 residues. The germline V gene encodes CDR1 SGHTA and CDR2 FQGNSA. Trimming took 5 bases from V and 8 from J, leaving 16 bases between them. The CDR3 loop reads CASSAKSGTYSPLHF. CDR3 nucleotide sequence: TGTGCCAGCAGCGCGAAATCGGGGACCTATTCACCCCTCCACTTT.

A remark on this clonotype: A read error is possible here, since a much larger clone lies one base away. The chain combines TRBV7-2 with TRBJ2-6; 8 nucleotides align to TRBD1. CDR1 and CDR2 from the germline V gene are SGHTA and FQGNSA. This CDR3 region has 18 residues. CDR3 in amino acids: CASSLVPQGAGGTNVLTF. In DNA form, the CDR3 reads TGTGCCAGCAGCTTAGTTCCCCAGGGGGCAGGTGGGACCAACGTCCTGACTTTC.

The chain uses TRBV20-1 and TRBJ2-1, with 7 bases lining up with TRBD1. Germline V gives CDR1 DFQATT, CDR2 SNEGSKA (reference sequence). This CDR3 has 12 amino acids. CDR3 region: CRALGQVNEQFF. CDR3 bases: TGCAGGGCGCTCGGACAGGTCAATGAGCAGTTCTTC.

This clonotype has just a few counts. This rearrangement joins TRBV7-2 to TRBJ1-2; TRBD1 is a possible D gene (5 bases). CDR3 length: 15 amino acids. Germline CDR1 and CDR2: SGHTA and FQGNSA. The V end lost 1 base, the J end lost 4 bases, and 13 bases lay between the germline ends. CDR3 region: CASSLGTGQGYGYTF. CDR3 nucleotides: TGTGCCAGCAGCTTAGGGACGGGCCAGGGCTATGGCTACACCTTC. Full variable domain (remainder filled in from reference TRBV7-2 and TRBJ1-2): GAGVSQSPSNKVTEKGKDVELRCDPISGHTALYWYRQSLGQGLEFLIYFQGNSAPDKSGLPSDRFSAERTGGSVSTLTIQRTQQEDSAVYLCASSLGTGQGYGYTFGSGTRLTVV.

The rearrangement joins TRBV29-1 to TRBJ1-4; perhaps TRBD1 as D (5 bases). The CDR3 runs to 14 residues. Germline values: CDR1 SQVTM, CDR2 ANQGSEA. Trimming stripped 7 bases from V and 5 bases from J, with 17 bases between. CDR3 residues: CSATMTEKNEKLFF. CDR3 bases: TGCAGCGCTACGATGACAGAAAAGAATGAAAAACTGTTTTTT.

This clonotype showed up just a few times. The V and J genes are TRBV7-2 and TRBJ2-3; 8 bases line up with TRBD2. This CDR3 is 15 amino acids long. Losses at the gene ends were 4 bases for V and 0 bases for J; bases not matched to a gene: 3. Germline-derived CDR1 and CDR2 are SGHTA and FQGNSA. CDR3 region: CASSWTSSSTDTQYF. The CDR3 DNA reads as TGTGCCAGCAGCTGGACTAGCTCTAGCACAGATACGCAGTATTTT.

This clonotype was seen only a few times. CDR3 residues: CASSEDSGTGYEQYF. CDR3 nucleotide sequence: TGTGCCAGCAGTGAAGATTCTGGTACGGGATACGAGCAGTACTTC. This chain joins TRBV6-1 and TRBJ2-4; D may be TRBD2 (5 bases). The better agreement between TRBJ2-7 and the DNA end casts doubt on the J call. The CDR3 extends over 15 amino acids. Per the germline V gene, CDR1 is MNHNS and CDR2 is SASEGT.

The chain uses TRBV29-1 and TRBJ2-5; no clear D. Germline assignment: CDR1 SQVTM and CDR2 ANQGSEA. Trimming stripped 4 bases from V and 2 bases from J, with 20 bases between. The CDR3 is made up of 16 amino acids. The CDR3 is CSVVPSPSREQETQYF. The DNA for the CDR3 is TGCAGCGTTGTGCCCTCTCCTTCTAGGGAACAAGAGACCCAGTACTTC.

The V call is TRBV12-3 or TRBV12-4, the J call TRBJ1-2; 10 positions agree with TRBD1. After removal of 5 bases from V and 7 bases from J, the junction contained 7 bases not matched to a gene. The CDR3 length is 14 residues. CDR3 amino acids: CASSQTGGQSGYTF. CDR3 DNA sequence: TGTGCCAGCAGTCAGACAGGGGGCCAGAGTGGCTACACCTTC.

This clonotype came up a few times. The rearrangement uses TRBV29-1 and TRBJ2-5, with a weak D call TRBD2 (6 bases). Germline V gene sequence: CDR1 SQVTM, CDR2 ANQGSEA. The CDR3 totals 14 residues. Trimming stripped 3 bases from V and 5 bases from J, with 16 bases between. This chain's CDR3 is CSVEGGGIEETQYF. Here the CDR3 DNA reads TGCAGCGTTGAGGGGGGAGGAATCGAGGAGACCCAGTACTTC.

The chain carries TRBV28 and TRBJ1-2; 8 bases align to TRBD1. V shed 6 bases, J shed 6 bases, and the junction held 15 bases outside the gene matches. Per germline, CDR1 MDHEN and CDR2 SYDVKM. The CDR3 is 16 amino acids. This CDR3 reads CASSTIHTDRGDGYTF. In nucleotides, the CDR3 is TGTGCCAGCAGCACAATCCACACCGACAGGGGCGATGGCTACACCTTC.

V is TRBV9 and J is TRBJ2-1; 9 positions match TRBD2. Germline V lookup: CDR1 SGDLS, CDR2 YYNGEE. This CDR3 region has 16 residues. V was pared by 0 bases and J by 4 bases, with 5 bases of the junction left unmatched. CDR3 sequence reads: CASSVGSGGLYNEQFF. The CDR3 DNA follows: TGTGCCAGCAGCGTAGGAAGCGGGGGGTTGTACAATGAGCAGTTCTTC.